The clone carrying this T cell receptor beta chain was counted at least ten times. Its antigen is as yet unknown. The data were taken from a study of neurological immune-mediated disorders. General study results and limits: None of the CDR3 amino acid sequences of expanded clones recurred across subjects, suggesting private repertoires in all groups.

J lost 7 bases, V lost 6 bases, and 2 bases had no gene match. CDR3 length equals 12 residues. Germline V gene lookup returns CDR1 MGHDK and CDR2 SYGVNS. TCRdb analysed the 5' RACE reads with MiXCR anew, one entry per CDR3 protein. The table shows 55,000 to 85,000 distinct CDR3 sequences, with roughly 3% occurring only once. The clonotype originates from a woman aged 45-59 years with multiple sclerosis. The sample comprised PBMCs. The J gene is TRBJ1-5, the V gene TRBV25-1, with TRBD1 identical over 8 bases. The CDR3 nucleotides read TGTGCCAGCAGACAGGGGGTCCAGCCCCAGCATTTT. It translates to CASRQGVQPQHF. The whole variable domain, remainder taken from reference TRBV25-1 and TRBJ1-5, is EADIYQTPRYLVIGTGKKITLECSQTMGHDKMYWYQQDPGMELHLIHYSYGVNSTEKGDLSSESTVSRIRTEHFPLTLESARPSHTSQYLCASRQGVQPQHFGDGTRLSIL.